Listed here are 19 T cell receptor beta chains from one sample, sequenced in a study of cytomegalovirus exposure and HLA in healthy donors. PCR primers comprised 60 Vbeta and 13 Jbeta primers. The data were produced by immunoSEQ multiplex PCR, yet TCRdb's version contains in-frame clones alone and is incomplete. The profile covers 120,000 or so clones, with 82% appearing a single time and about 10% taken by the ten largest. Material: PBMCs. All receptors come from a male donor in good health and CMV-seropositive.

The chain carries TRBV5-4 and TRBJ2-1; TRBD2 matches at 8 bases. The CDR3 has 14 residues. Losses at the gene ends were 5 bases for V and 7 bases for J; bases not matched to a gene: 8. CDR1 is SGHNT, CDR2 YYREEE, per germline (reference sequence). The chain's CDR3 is CASRPGLEGNEQFF. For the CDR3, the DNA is TGTGCCAGCAGACCGGGACTAGAGGGGAATGAGCAGTTCTTC.

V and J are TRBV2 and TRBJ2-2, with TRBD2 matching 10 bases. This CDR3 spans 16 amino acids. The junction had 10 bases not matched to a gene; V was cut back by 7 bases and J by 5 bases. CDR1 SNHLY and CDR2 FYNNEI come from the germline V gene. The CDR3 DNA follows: TGTGCCAGCATCGGGGGACTAGCGTGGATAACCGGGGAGCTGTTTTTT. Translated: CASIGGLAWITGELFF. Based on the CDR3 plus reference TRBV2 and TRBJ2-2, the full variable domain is EPEVTQTPSHQVTQMGQEVILRCVPISNHLYFYWYRQILGQKVEFLVSFYNNEISEKSEIFDDQFSVERPDGSNFTLKIRSTKLEDSAMYFCASIGGLAWITGELFFGEGSRLTVL.

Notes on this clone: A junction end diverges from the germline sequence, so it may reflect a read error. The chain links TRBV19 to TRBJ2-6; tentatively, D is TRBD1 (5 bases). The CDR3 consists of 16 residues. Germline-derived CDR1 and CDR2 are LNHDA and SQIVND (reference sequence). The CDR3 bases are TGTGCCAGTAGTATAGGCCGTGGCTCTGGGGCCAACGGCCTGACTTTC. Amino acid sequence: CASSIGRGSGANGLTF. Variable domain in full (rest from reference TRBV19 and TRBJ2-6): DGGITQSPKYLFRKEGQNVTLSCEQNLNHDAMYWYRQDPGQGLRLIYYSQIVNDFQKGDIAEGYSVSREKKESFPLTVTSAQKNPTAFYLCASSIGRGSGANGLTFGAGSRLTVL.

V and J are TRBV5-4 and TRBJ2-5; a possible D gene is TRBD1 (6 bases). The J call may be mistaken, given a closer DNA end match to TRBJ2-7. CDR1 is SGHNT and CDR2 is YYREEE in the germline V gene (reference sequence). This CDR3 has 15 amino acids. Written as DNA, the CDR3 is TGTGCCAGCAGCCGTACAGGGCCCAGCTCCTACGAGCAGTACTTC. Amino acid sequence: CASSRTGPSSYEQYF.

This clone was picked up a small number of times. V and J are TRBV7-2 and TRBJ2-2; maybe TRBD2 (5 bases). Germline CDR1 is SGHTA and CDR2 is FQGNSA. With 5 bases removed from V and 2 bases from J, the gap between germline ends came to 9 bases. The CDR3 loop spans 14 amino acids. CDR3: CASSRGGNTGELFF. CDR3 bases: TGTGCCAGCAGCCGCGGAGGAAACACCGGGGAGCTGTTTTTT.

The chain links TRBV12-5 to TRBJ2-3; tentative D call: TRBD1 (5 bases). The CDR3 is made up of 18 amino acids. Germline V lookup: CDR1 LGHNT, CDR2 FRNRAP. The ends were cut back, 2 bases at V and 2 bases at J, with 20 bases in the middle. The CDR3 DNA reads TGTGCTAGTGGTTTGACTACCAACCTAGGCAGGGTCACAGATACGCAGTATTTT. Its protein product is CASGLTTNLGRVTDTQYF.

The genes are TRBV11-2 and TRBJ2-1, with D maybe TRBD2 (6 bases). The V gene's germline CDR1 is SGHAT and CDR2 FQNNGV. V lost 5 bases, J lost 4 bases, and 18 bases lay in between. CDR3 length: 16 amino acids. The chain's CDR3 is CASSPGAGGEYNEQFF. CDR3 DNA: TGTGCCAGCAGCCCTGGGGCCGGAGGGGAATACAATGAGCAGTTCTTC.

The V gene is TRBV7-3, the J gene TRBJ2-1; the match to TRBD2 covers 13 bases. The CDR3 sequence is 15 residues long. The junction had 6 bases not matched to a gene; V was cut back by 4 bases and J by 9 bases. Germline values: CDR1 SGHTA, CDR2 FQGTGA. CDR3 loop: CASSSGTSGIFEQFF. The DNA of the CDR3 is TGTGCCAGCAGCTCCGGGACTAGCGGGATTTTTGAGCAGTTCTTC.

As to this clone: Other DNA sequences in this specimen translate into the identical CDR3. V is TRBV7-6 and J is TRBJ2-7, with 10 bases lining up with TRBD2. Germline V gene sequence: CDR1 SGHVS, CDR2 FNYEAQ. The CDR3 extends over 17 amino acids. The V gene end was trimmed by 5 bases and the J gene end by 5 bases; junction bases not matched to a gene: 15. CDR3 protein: CASSQLLLAGDPHEQYF. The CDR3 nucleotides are TGTGCCAGCAGCCAATTGCTCCTAGCGGGAGACCCCCACGAGCAGTACTTC. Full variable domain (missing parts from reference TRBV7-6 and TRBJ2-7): GAGVSQSPRYKVTKRGQDVALRCDPISGHVSLYWYRQALGQGPEFLTYFNYEAQQDKSGLPNDRFSAERPEGSISTLTIQRTEQRDSAMYRCASSQLLLAGDPHEQYFGPGTRLTVT.

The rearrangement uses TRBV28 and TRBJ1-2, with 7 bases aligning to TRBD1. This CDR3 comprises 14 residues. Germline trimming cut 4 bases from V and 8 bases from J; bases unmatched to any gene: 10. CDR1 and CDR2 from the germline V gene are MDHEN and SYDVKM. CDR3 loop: CASSSWGRGDGYTF. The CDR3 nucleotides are TGTGCCAGCAGTTCGTGGGGCAGGGGGGACGGCTACACCTTC.

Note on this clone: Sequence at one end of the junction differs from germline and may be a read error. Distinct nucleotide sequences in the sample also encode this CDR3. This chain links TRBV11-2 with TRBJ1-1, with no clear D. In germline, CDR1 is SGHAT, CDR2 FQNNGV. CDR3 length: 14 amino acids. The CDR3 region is CASSLVGGNTEAFF. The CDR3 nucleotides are TGTGCCAGCAGCTTAGTAGGCGGGAACACTGAGGCTTTCTTT.

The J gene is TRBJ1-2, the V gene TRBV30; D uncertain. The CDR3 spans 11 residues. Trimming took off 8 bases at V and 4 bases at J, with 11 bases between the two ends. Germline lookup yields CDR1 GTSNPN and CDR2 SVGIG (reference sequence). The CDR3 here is CAKRASYGYTF. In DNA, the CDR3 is TGTGCCAAGCGGGCCAGCTATGGCTACACCTTC. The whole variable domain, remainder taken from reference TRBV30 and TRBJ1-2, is SQTIHQWPATLVQPVGSPLSLECTVEGTSNPNLYWYRQAAGRGLQLLFYSVGIGQISSEVPQNLSASRPQDRQFILSSKKLLLSDSGFYLCAKRASYGYTFGSGTRLTVV.

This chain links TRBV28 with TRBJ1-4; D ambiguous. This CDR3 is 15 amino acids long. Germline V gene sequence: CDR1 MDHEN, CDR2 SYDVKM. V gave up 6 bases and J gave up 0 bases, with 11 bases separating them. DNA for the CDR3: TGTGCCAGCAGAATATTGACTGCAACTAATGAAAAACTGTTTTTT. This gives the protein CASRILTATNEKLFF. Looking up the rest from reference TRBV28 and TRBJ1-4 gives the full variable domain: DVKVTQSSRYLVKRTGEKVFLECVQDMDHENMFWYRQDPGLGLRLIYFSYDVKMKEKGDIPEGYSVSREKKERFSLILESASTNQTSMYLCASRILTATNEKLFFGSGTQLSVL.

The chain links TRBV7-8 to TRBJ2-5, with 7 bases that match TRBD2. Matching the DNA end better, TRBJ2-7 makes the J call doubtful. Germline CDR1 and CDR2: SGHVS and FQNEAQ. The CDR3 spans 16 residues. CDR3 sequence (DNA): TGTGCCAGCAGCTTAGTAAGCGGGGTCACCCACTACGAGCAGTACTTC. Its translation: CASSLVSGVTHYEQYF.

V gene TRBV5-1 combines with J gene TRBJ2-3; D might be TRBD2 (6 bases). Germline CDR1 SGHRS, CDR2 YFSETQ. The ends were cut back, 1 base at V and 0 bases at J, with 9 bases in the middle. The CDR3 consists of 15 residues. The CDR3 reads CASSLTSRSTDTQYF. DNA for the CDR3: TGCGCCAGCAGCTTGACTAGCCGAAGCACAGATACGCAGTATTTT.

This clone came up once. The DNA of the CDR3 is TGTGCCAGCAGCTTGGTAACCTACGAGCAGTACTTC. As protein: CASSLVTYEQYF. V and J are TRBV5-6 and TRBJ2-7; no firm D call. The CDR3 totals 12 residues. The germline V and J ends were trimmed by 0 bases and 2 bases, with 3 bases remaining between them. Germline CDR1 and CDR2: SGHDT and YYEEEE. The entire variable domain, with the rest obtained from reference TRBV5-6 and TRBJ2-7, is as follows: DAGVTQSPTHLIKTRGQQVTLRCSPKSGHDTVSWYQQALGQGPQFIFQYYEEEERQRGNFPDRFSGHQFPNYSSELNVNALLLGDSALYLCASSLVTYEQYFGPGTRLTVT.

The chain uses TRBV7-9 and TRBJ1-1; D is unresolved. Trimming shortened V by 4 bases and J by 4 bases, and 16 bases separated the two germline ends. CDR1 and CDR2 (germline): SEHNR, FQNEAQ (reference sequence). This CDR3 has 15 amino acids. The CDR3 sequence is CASSSLGFLATEAFF. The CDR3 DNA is TGTGCCAGCAGCTCCCTCGGGTTCTTGGCCACTGAAGCTTTCTTT.

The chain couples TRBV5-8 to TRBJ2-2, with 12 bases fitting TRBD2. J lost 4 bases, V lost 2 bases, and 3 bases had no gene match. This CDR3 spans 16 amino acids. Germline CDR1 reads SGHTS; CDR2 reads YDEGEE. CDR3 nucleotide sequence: TGTGCCAGCAGCTTCCCGGGACTAGCGGGCACCGGGGAGCTGTTTTTT. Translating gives CASSFPGLAGTGELFF. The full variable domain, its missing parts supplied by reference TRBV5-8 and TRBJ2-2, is EAGVTQSPTHLIKTRGQQATLRCSPISGHTSVYWYQQALGLGLQFLLWYDEGEERNRGNFPPRFSGRQFPNYSSELNVNALELEDSALYLCASSFPGLAGTGELFFGEGSRLTVL.

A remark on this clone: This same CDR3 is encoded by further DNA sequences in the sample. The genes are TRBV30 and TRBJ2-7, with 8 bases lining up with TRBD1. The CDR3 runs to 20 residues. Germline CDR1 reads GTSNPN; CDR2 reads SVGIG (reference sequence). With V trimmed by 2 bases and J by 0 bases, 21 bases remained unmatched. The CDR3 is CAWSLNYGTGYSMASYEQYF. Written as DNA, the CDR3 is TGTGCCTGGAGTTTGAATTACGGGACAGGCTATAGTATGGCCTCCTACGAGCAGTACTTC.